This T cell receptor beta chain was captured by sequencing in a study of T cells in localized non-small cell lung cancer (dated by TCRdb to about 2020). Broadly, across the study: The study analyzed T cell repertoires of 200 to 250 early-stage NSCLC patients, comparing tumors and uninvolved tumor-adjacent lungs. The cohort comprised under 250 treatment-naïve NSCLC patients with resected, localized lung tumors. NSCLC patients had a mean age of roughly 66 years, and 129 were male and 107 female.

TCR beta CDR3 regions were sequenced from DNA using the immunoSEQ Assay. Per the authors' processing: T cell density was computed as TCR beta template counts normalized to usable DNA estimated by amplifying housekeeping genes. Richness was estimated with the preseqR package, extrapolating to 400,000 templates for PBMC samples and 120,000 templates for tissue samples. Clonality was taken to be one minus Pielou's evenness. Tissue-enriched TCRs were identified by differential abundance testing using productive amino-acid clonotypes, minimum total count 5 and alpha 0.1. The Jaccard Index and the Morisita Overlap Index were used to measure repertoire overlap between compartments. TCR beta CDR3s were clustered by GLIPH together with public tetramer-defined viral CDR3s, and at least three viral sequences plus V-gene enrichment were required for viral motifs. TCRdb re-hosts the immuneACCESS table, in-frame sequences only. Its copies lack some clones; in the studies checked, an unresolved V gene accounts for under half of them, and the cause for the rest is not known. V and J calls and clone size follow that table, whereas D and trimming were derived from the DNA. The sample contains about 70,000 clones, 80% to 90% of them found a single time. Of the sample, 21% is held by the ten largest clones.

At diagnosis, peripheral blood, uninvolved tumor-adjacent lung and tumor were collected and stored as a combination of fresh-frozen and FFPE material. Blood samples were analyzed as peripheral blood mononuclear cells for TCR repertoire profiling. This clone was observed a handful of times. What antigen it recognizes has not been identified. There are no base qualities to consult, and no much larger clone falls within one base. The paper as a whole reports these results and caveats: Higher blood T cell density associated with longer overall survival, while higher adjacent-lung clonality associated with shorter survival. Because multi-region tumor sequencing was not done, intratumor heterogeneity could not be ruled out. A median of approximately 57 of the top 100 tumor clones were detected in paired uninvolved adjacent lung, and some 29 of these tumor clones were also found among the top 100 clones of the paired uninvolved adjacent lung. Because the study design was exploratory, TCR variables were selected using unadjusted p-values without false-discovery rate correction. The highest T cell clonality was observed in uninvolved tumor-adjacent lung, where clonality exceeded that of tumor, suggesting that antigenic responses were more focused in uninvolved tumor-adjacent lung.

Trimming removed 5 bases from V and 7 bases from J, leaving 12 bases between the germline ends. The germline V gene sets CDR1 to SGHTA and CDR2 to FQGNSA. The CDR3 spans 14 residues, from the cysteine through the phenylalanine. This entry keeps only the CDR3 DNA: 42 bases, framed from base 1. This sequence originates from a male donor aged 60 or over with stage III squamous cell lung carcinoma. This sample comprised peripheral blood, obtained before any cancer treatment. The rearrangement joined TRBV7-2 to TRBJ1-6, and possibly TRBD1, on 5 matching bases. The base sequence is TGTGCCAGCAGCCCCCGACAGAGCAATTCACCCCTCCACTTT. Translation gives CASSPRQSNSPLHF.